This is a list of T cell receptor beta chains from one sample in a study of T cell responses to AZD1222 COVID-19 vaccine. TCRdb's table, derived via immunoSEQ multiplex PCR, lists solely in-frame clones and lacks some. The table lists approximately 100,000 clones, around 93% of them singletons, with roughly 7% in the top ten. Sequenced material: peripheral blood, taken on day 0 of AZD1222 vaccination. The receptor set was obtained from an adult in good health. Both conserved end residues are part of each CDR3. The D gene is left open where the match is weak. Clone size is given for some rows only: seen once, a few or many times, or a class if the clone is expanded.

j_gene | v_gene | abundance | d_gene | len | CDR3nt | CDR3aa
TRBJ1-2 | TRBV7-3 | . | . | 17 | TGTGCCAGCAGCCTCCGGCCCGGGACACCTTTTGGCTATGGCTACACCTTC | CASSLRPGTPFGYGYTF
TRBJ2-5 | TRBV5-1 | . | . | 14 | TGCGCCAGCAGCCCCGGACAGATCCAAGAGACCCAGTACTTC | CASSPGQIQETQYF
TRBJ2-2 | TRBV7-2 | . | TRBD1 | 14 | TGTGCCAGCAGTGTACAGGGGATGGACGGGGAGCTGTTTTTT | CASSVQGMDGELFF
TRBJ1-2 | TRBV10-2 | . | . | 15 | TGCGCCAGCAGTGAAATAAAGGACGCTAACTATGGCTACACCTTC | CASSEIKDANYGYTF
TRBJ2-7 | TRBV1 | . | . | 13 | TGCACCAGCAGCCAAGGCGTCCGCTGCGAGCAGTACTTC | CTSSQGVRCEQYF
TRBJ2-3 | TRBV5-1 | . | TRBD2 | 15 | TGCGCCAGCAGCCCCCGCGGGGGGGCAGCCGATACGCAGTATTTT | CASSPRGGAADTQYF
TRBJ2-3 | TRBV19 | . | TRBD2 | 14 | TGTGCCAGCCGGGGGGAGGGCCGTGGAGATACGCAGTATTTT | CASRGEGRGDTQYF
TRBJ1-2 | TRBV6-1 | . | . | 13 | TGTGCCAGCAGCGAAGGGGGGCCCAGAGGCTACACCTTC | CASSEGGPRGYTF
TRBJ2-1 | TRBV3-1/TRBV3-2 | . | . | 15 | TGTGCCAGCAGCCAAGCGGGACGGACCTACAATGAGCAGTTCTTC | CASSQAGRTYNEQFF
TRBJ1-1 | TRBV27 | . | . | 14 | TGTGCCAGCAGTTCCCCCCATATGAACACTGAAGCTTTCTTT | CASSSPHMNTEAFF
TRBJ2-7 | TRBV7-9 | . | . | 12 | TGTGCCAGCAGCTTAGGGGCCTACGAGCAGTACTTC | CASSLGAYEQYF
TRBJ2-5 | TRBV6-5 | . | TRBD2 | 15 | TGTGCCAGCAGTTATTCCTATAGCGGGACGGAGACCCAGTACTTC | CASSYSYSGTETQYF
TRBJ1-2 | TRBV14 | once | TRBD1 | 18 | TGTGCCAGCAGCCAATACCTAGGACAGGGGGCGGCTAACTATGGCTACACCTTC | CASSQYLGQGAANYGYTF
TRBJ2-1 | TRBV11-2 | . | . | 13 | TGTGCCAGCAGCTTCGAACCCCCCGGGGAGCAGTTCTTC | CASSFEPPGEQFF
TRBJ2-5 | TRBV6-2/TRBV6-3 | . | . | 13 | TGTGCCAGCAGTTACGTTTCCATGGAGACCCAGTACTTC | CASSYVSMETQYF
TRBJ2-5 | TRBV6-5 | . | TRBD1 | 15 | TGTGCCAGCAGGCCAGGACAGGTGTTTCAAGAGACCCAGTACTTC | CASRPGQVFQETQYF
TRBJ1-5 | TRBV10-3 | . | TRBD1 | 15 | TGTGCCATCAGTGAACACGGGACAGGGGGTCAGCCCCAGCATTTT | CAISEHGTGGQPQHF
TRBJ1-2 | TRBV7-9 | . | TRBD1 | 14 | TGTGCCAGCAGCTTTGGACAGGGAATGGGTGGCTACACCTTC | CASSFGQGMGGYTF
TRBJ2-7 | TRBV9 | . | . | 15 | TGTGCCAGCAGCGTAGGGTCCAAGGCTCCCTACGAGCAGTACTTC | CASSVGSKAPYEQYF
TRBJ2-3 | TRBV18 | . | . | 12 | TGTGCCAGCTCACCAGGGGAAGATACGCAGTATTTT | CASSPGEDTQYF
TRBJ2-1 | TRBV27 | . | TRBD2 | 15 | TGTGCCAGCAAACCCGGGACTAGTGGCAGCGATGAGCAGTTCTTC | CASKPGTSGSDEQFF
TRBJ1-4 | TRBV6-1 | . | . | 15 | TGTGCCAGCAGTGAGTCCCGGGGCAAGAATGAAAAACTGTTTTTT | CASSESRGKNEKLFF